One sample yielded the 23 T cell receptor beta chains listed below, sequenced in a study of control samples from healthy donors and cancer patients. Sequencing used immunoSEQ multiplex PCR; TCRdb keeps in-frame clones, though not all of them. This sample has about 90,000 clones, with around nine tenths found just once. What was sequenced was blood. The receptors were gathered from a woman aged 18-30 years in good health.

In DNA, the CDR3 is TGTGCCAGCCAAAGTAGGGGGTACACAGATACGCAGTATTTT. This encodes CASQSRGYTDTQYF. V is TRBV6-5 and J is TRBJ2-3; D might be TRBD1 (6 bases). Germline values: CDR1 MNHEY, CDR2 SVGAGI. V lost 8 bases to trimming and J lost 2 bases, with 14 bases between them. There are 14 residues in the CDR3.

This rearrangement joins TRBV6-6 to TRBJ1-2; 7 bases are a match to TRBD1. With 5 bases clipped from V and 2 bases from J, the junction kept 5 bases outside the gene matches. Per germline, CDR1 MNHNY and CDR2 SVGAGI (reference sequence). The CDR3 runs 14 residues. CDR3 residues: CASSPGGFNYGYTF. The CDR3 region has the DNA TGTGCCAGCAGTCCAGGGGGTTTCAACTATGGCTACACCTTC.

The rearrangement links TRBV12-5 to TRBJ1-2; D might be TRBD1 (6 bases). V lost 8 bases and J lost 8, with 15 bases in between. The CDR3 consists of 12 residues. Germline V gives CDR1 LGHNT, CDR2 FRNRAP. This CDR3 reads CASPYWGPGYTF. The CDR3 DNA sequence: TGTGCTAGTCCATACTGGGGGCCGGGCTACACCTTC.

This chain links TRBV4-2 with TRBJ2-5, with 10 bases lining up with TRBD2. The CDR3 sequence is 19 residues long. Germline V lookup: CDR1 LGHNA, CDR2 YNFKEQ. V shed 2 bases and J 4 bases; nucleotides not matched to a gene: 16. In DNA form, the CDR3 reads TGTGCCAGCAGCCAATCTCCCGGTATAAGCGGGGGGGTGGTAGAGACCCAGTACTTC. This translates into CASSQSPGISGGVVETQYF.

V and J are TRBV11-2 and TRBJ1-1, with TRBD1 identical over 9 bases. The CDR3 length is 16 residues. The junction had 9 bases not matched to a gene; V was cut back by 5 bases and J by 2 bases. Germline CDR1 and CDR2: SGHAT and FQNNGV. Here the CDR3 reads CASSPNTGGPNTEAFF. CDR3 sequence (DNA): TGTGCCAGCAGCCCAAATACAGGGGGCCCAAACACTGAAGCTTTCTTT.

The chain employs TRBV5-1 and TRBJ1-4; possible D gene TRBD1, 5 bases. Germline values: CDR1 SGHRS, CDR2 YFSETQ. Trimming cost V 4 bases and J 13 bases, with 11 bases left between them. The CDR3 length is 11 residues. The CDR3 protein is CASSEGFSLFF. The CDR3, as DNA: TGCGCCAGCAGCGAGGGGTTTTCACTGTTTTTT.

The CDR3 nucleotides read TGCGCCAGCAGTGGTGGGTCCCATCAGCCCCAGCATTTT. This translates into CASSGGSHQPQHF. The chain has TRBV10-1 and TRBJ1-5; D is unclear. V lost 4 bases, J lost 5 bases, and 9 bases lay in between. CDR3 length: 13 residues. Germline V CDR1 and CDR2: WNHNN, SYGVQD (reference sequence).

This sequence joins TRBV7-6 and TRBJ2-7; D possibly corresponds to TRBD2 (5 bases). Germline CDR1 SGHVS, CDR2 FNYEAQ. The CDR3 consists of 14 residues. Trimming shortened V by 5 bases and J by 1 base, and 12 bases separated the two germline ends. The CDR3 protein is CASSLYGDSYEQYF. The CDR3 DNA reads as TGTGCCAGCAGCCTTTACGGGGATTCCTACGAGCAGTACTTC.

This rearrangement joins TRBV15 to TRBJ2-2; tentatively, D is TRBD1 or TRBD2 (6 bases each). Trimming removed 3 bases at V and 0 bases at J, with 23 bases between. In germline, CDR1 is LNHNV, CDR2 YYDKDF (reference sequence). The CDR3 has 20 residues. CDR3 sequence (DNA): TGTGCCACCAGCAGGGATATTCCCCCCCAGGAGGGGGCGAACACCGGGGAGCTGTTTTTT. Translated: CATSRDIPPQEGANTGELFF. Together with reference TRBV15 and TRBJ2-2, the CDR3 gives the full variable domain: DAMVIQNPRYQVTQFGKPVTLSCSQTLNHNVMYWYQQKSSQAPKLLFHYYDKDFNNEADTPDNFQSRRPNTSFCFLDIRSPGLGDTAMYLCATSRDIPPQEGANTGELFFGEGSRLTVL.

The CDR3 sequence is CASSSRGTDSGNTIYF. CDR3 nucleotides: TGTGCCAGCAGCTCCAGGGGGACAGACTCTGGAAACACCATATATTTT. The chain is built from TRBV7-6 and TRBJ1-3, with TRBD1 identical over 7 bases. The germline V gene encodes CDR1 SGHVS and CDR2 FNYEAQ. This CDR3 has 16 amino acids. V was clipped by 4 bases and J by 0 bases; unmatched bases: 6.

The V call is TRBV27, the J call TRBJ1-1; 11 positions agree with TRBD1. V was clipped by 5 bases and J by 4 bases; unmatched bases: 6. This CDR3 region has 15 residues. From germline, CDR1 is MNHEY and CDR2 SMNVEV (reference sequence). The DNA of the CDR3 is TGTGCCAGCAGTCCACCCGGGACAGGGGGCACTGAAGCTTTCTTT. Its translation: CASSPPGTGGTEAFF.

This clone came up once. The chain recombines TRBV11-2 with TRBJ2-7, with unresolved D. Germline V CDR1 and CDR2: SGHAT, FQNNGV. CDR3 size: 12 residues. The V end was cut by 1 base, the J end by 3 bases, with 4 bases between. In nucleotides, the CDR3 is TGTGCCAGCAGCTTAGCGGGCTACGAGCAGTACTTC. This gives the protein CASSLAGYEQYF.

This rearrangement joins TRBV10-3 to TRBJ2-2, with 9 nucleotides matching TRBD2. The CDR3 is 16 residues long. V was pared by 7 bases and J by 1 base, with 7 bases of the junction left unmatched. The V gene's germline CDR1 is ENHRY and CDR2 SYGVKD. CDR3 sequence reads: CAIKERGDLNTGELFF. The CDR3 DNA reads as TGTGCCATCAAGGAGCGGGGGGATTTGAACACCGGGGAGCTGTTTTTT.

The genes are TRBV9 and TRBJ1-1; TRBD1 matches at 7 bases. Germline CDR1 is SGDLS and CDR2 is YYNGEE. This CDR3 has 14 residues. After removal of 3 bases from V and 3 bases from J, the junction contained 5 bases not matched to a gene. This CDR3 reads CASSAGTAYTEAFF. The CDR3 DNA sequence: TGTGCCAGCAGCGCGGGGACAGCTTACACTGAAGCTTTCTTT.

The chain couples TRBV18 to TRBJ2-7; possibly TRBD1 or TRBD2 for D (5 bases each). CDR3 length: 13 residues. CDR1 and CDR2 from the germline V gene are KGHSH and LQKENI. V lost 6 bases and J 9 bases, leaving 18 bases between the germline ends. The CDR3 region has the DNA TGTGCCAGCTCCCGGGAAGGGATCCAGGGGCAGTACTTC. Its translation is CASSREGIQGQYF.

The CDR3 bases are TGTGCCAGCAGCCCATGGCGGGGCGAGAACACCGGGGAGCTGTTTTTT. It codes for CASSPWRGENTGELFF. The chain couples TRBV3-1 (or the pseudogene TRBV3-2) to TRBJ2-2, with D perhaps TRBD2 (6 bases). V was clipped by 4 bases and J by 1 base, with 13 bases between them. The CDR3 has 16 residues. From germline, CDR1 is LGHDT and CDR2 YNNKEL (reference sequence).

CDR3 bases: TGTGCCAGCAGCTTAGGACCCAACAATGAGCAGTTCTTC. It encodes CASSLGPNNEQFF. This chain uses TRBV11-1 with TRBJ2-1, with D unresolved. The CDR3 sequence is 13 residues long. The ends were cut back, 1 base at V and 5 bases at J, with 6 bases in the middle. CDR1 is SGHAT, CDR2 FQDESV, per germline (reference sequence).

This clone was recorded only once. The chain employs TRBV3-1 (or the pseudogene TRBV3-2) and TRBJ1-6; perhaps TRBD1 as D (5 bases). V lost 1 base and J 9 bases, leaving 13 bases between the germline ends. This CDR3 region has 15 residues. Germline CDR1 is LGHDT and CDR2 is YNNKEL (reference sequence). The CDR3 DNA reads TGTGCCAGCAGCCAAGGAGGGGTGGGGAGTTCACCCCTCCACTTT. This encodes CASSQGGVGSSPLHF.

This rearrangement joins TRBV29-1 to TRBJ1-1; 8 bases agree with TRBD1. The length of the CDR3 is 11 residues. V dropped 4 bases and J dropped 6; count of bases not matched to a gene: 1. Germline CDR1 reads SQVTM; CDR2 reads ANQGSEA. The CDR3 reads CSVVDRAEAFF. The DNA of the CDR3 is TGCAGCGTTGTGGACAGGGCTGAAGCTTTCTTT. The full variable domain, its missing parts supplied by reference TRBV29-1 and TRBJ1-1, is SAVISQKPSRDICQRGTSLTIQCQVDSQVTMMFWYRQQPGQSLTLIATANQGSEATYESGFVIDKFPISRPNLTFSTLTVSNMSPEDSSIYLCSVVDRAEAFFGQGTRLTVV.

The chain uses TRBV6-5 and TRBJ1-2; 10 bases fit TRBD1. Germline CDR1 is MNHEY and CDR2 is SVGAGI. The V gene end was trimmed by 6 bases and the J gene end by 3 bases; junction bases not matched to a gene: 7. This CDR3 contains 15 residues. The CDR3 DNA reads as TGTGCCAGCAGCGACAGGGGGCGGTGGGACTATGGCTACACCTTC. This gives the protein CASSDRGRWDYGYTF.

This chain uses TRBV12-3 or TRBV12-4 with TRBJ1-2; D is ambiguous. V was pared by 3 bases and J by 5 bases, with 10 bases between. The CDR3 loop spans 13 amino acids. CDR3 bases: TGTGCCAGCAGTTTCATACAGATTTATGGCTACACCTTC. Its protein is CASSFIQIYGYTF.

The chain combines TRBV19 with TRBJ2-2; TRBD2 agrees at 12 bases. The CDR3 runs 15 residues. Germline V gives CDR1 LNHDA, CDR2 SQIVND (reference sequence). V lost 7 bases, J lost 4 bases, and 4 bases stayed unmatched. The CDR3 DNA sequence: TGTGCCAGTACCCTAGCGGGGGGGATCACCGGGGAGCTGTTTTTT. Translated, it gives CASTLAGGITGELFF. Full variable domain (rest looked up from reference TRBV19 and TRBJ2-2): DGGITQSPKYLFRKEGQNVTLSCEQNLNHDAMYWYRQDPGQGLRLIYYSQIVNDFQKGDIAEGYSVSREKKESFPLTVTSAQKNPTAFYLCASTLAGGITGELFFGEGSRLTVL.

V gene TRBV12-5 combines with J gene TRBJ1-3; 7 bases agree with TRBD1. Germline V gene lookup returns CDR1 LGHNT and CDR2 FRNRAP. V lost 0 bases and J lost 2; bases outside the gene matches: 4. The CDR3 is 16 amino acids. The CDR3 DNA reads TGTGCTAGTGGTTTGGTTTTAGGACAGGCTGGAAACACCATATATTTT. It yields the protein CASGLVLGQAGNTIYF. The variable domain in full, completed from reference TRBV12-5 and TRBJ1-3, reads DARVTQTPRHKVTEMGQEVTMRCQPILGHNTVFWYRQTMMQGLELLAYFRNRAPLDDSGMPKDRFSAEMPDATLATLKIQPSEPRDSAVYFCASGLVLGQAGNTIYFGEGSWLTVV.